This T cell receptor (beta chain) derives from a study of Ad26.COV2.S vaccination and SARS-CoV-2 variants. On the study more broadly: A COV1001 Ad26.COV2.S trial-arm participant provided the sample.

The sample's treatment: some 20 received Ad26.COV2.S at low or high dose, single or two shots; several received placebo; per-sample allocation not given. Day 63 after the first vaccine or placebo injection was the time point for sampling. Some clones are missing from TCRdb's copy, which holds only in-frame ones; the method was immunoSEQ multiplex PCR. The table includes some 640,000 clones, about 90% detected once. The CDR3 covers 13 residues. Germline CDR1 is MNHNS and CDR2 is SASEGT. Between the trimmed V and J ends, which lost 1 base and 3 bases, there was a span of 7 bases. Sequenced material: peripheral blood, taken in a trial of Ad26.COV2.S vaccine versus placebo. The rearrangement links TRBV6-1 to TRBJ2-7; D gene unclear. The source of this sequence is a person aged 18-60 years who received the Ad26.COV2.S COVID-19 vaccine or a placebo. This CDR3 is CASSEGTDYEQYF. CDR3 in DNA: TGTGCCAGCAGTGAAGGAACGGACTACGAGCAGTACTTC.